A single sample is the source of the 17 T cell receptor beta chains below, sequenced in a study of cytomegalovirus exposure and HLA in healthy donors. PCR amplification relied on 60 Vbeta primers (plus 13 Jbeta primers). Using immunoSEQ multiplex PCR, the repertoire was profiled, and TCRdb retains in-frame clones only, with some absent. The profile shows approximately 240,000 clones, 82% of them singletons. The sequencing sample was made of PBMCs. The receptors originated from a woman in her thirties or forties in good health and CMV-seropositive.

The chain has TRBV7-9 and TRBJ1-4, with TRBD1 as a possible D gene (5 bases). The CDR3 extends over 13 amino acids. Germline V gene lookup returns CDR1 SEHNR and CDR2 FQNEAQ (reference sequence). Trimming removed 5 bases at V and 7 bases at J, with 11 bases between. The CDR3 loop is CASSPNQGEKLFF. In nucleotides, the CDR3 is TGTGCCAGCAGCCCGAATCAGGGTGAAAAACTGTTTTTT.

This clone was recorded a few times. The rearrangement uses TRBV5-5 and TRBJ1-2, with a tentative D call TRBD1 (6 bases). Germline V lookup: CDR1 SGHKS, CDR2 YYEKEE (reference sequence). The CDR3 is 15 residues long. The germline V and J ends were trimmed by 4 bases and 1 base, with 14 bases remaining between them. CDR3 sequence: CASSEPGHDNYGYTF. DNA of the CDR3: TGTGCCAGCAGCGAGCCGGGACATGATAACTATGGCTACACCTTC.

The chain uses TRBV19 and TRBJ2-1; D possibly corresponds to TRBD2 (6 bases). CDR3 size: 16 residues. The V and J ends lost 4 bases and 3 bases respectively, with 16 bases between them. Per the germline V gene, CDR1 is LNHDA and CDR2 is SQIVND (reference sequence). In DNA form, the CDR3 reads TGTGCCAGTAGTACCGGCGGGAACATCCTCTACAATGAGCAGTTCTTC. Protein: CASSTGGNILYNEQFF.

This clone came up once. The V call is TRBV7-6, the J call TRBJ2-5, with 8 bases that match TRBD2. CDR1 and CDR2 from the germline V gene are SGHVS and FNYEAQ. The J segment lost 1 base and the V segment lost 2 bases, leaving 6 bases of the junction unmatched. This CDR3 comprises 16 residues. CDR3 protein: CASSLKAGELQETQYF. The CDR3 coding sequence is TGTGCCAGCAGCTTAAAAGCGGGAGAGCTCCAAGAGACCCAGTACTTC.

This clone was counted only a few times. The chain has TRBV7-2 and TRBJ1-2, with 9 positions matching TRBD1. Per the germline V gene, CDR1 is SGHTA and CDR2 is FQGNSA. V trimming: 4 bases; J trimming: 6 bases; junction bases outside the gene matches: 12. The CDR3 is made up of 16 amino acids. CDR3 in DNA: TGTGCCAGCAGCTCGAGCCCGGACAGGGGAAAGGATGGCTACACCTTC. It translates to CASSSSPDRGKDGYTF.

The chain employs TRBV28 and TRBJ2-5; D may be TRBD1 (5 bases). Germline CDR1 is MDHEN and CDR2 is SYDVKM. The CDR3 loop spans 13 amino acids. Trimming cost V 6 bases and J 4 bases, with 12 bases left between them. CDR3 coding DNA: TGTGCCAGCAGCCGATCGGACACAGAGACCCAGTACTTC. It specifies CASSRSDTETQYF.

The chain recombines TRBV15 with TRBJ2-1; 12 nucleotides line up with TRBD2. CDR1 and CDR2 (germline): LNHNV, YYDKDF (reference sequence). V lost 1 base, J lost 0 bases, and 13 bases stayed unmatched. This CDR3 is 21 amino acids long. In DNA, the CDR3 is TGTGCCACCAGCAGAGGACTAGCGGGGGCCTCGGTTTTTAGCTCCTACAATGAGCAGTTCTTC. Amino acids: CATSRGLAGASVFSSYNEQFF.

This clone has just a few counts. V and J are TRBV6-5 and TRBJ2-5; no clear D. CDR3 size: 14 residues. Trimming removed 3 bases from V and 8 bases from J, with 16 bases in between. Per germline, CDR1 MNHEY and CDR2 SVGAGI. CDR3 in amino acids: CASSYEGGLSTQYF. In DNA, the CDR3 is TGTGCCAGCAGTTATGAAGGTGGGCTCTCAACCCAGTACTTC.

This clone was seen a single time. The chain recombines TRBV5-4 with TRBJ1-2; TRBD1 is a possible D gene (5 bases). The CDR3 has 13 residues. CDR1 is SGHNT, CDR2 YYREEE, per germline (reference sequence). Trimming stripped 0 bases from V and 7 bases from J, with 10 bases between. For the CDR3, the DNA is TGTGCCAGCAGCTTGGAAGACGGGGGTGGCTACACCTTC. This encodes CASSLEDGGGYTF.

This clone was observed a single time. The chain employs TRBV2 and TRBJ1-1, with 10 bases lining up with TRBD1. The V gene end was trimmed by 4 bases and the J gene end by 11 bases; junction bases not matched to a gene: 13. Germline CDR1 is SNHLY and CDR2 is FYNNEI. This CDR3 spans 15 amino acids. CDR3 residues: CASSVPRDRGWRAFF. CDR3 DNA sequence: TGTGCCAGCAGTGTTCCCCGGGACAGGGGTTGGCGGGCTTTCTTT.

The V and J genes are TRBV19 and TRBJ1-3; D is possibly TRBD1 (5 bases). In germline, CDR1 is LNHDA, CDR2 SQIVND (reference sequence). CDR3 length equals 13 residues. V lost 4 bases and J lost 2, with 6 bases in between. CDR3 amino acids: CASSTGTGNTIYF. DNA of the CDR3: TGTGCCAGTAGTACAGGGACTGGAAACACCATATATTTT.

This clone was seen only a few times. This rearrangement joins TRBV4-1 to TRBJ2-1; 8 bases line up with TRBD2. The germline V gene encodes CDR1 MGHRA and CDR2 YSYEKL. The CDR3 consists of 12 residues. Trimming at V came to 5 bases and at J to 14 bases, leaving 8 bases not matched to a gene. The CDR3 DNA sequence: TGCGCCAGCAGCTCCACCGGGACTAGAGAGTTCTTC. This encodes CASSSTGTREFF.

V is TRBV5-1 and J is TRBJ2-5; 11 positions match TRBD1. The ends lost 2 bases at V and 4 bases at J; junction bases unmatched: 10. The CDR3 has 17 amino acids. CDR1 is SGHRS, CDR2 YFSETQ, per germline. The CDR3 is CASSFHGQGASAETQYF. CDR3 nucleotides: TGCGCCAGCAGCTTTCACGGACAGGGGGCGTCTGCAGAGACCCAGTACTTC.

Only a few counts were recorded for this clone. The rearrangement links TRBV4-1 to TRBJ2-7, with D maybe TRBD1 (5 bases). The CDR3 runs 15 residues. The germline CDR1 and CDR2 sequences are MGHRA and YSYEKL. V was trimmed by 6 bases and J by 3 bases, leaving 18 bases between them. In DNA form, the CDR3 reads TGCGCCAGCAGTCCAGGGATCCTAGGCGGCTACGAGCAGTACTTC. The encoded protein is CASSPGILGGYEQYF.

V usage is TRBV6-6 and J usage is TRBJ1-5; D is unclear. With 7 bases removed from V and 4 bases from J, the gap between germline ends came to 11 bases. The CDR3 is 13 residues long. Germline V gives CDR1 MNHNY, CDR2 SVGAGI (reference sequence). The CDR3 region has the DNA TGTGCCAGCACGGGTACCAGAAATCAGCCCCAGCATTTT. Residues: CASTGTRNQPQHF.

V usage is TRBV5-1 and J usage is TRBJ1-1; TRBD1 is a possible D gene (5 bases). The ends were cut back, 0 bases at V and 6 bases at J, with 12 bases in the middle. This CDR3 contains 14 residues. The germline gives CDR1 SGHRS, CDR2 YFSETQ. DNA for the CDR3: TGCGCCAGCAGCTTGGATGGGCAAGGGGCTGAAGCTTTCTTT. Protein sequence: CASSLDGQGAEAFF.

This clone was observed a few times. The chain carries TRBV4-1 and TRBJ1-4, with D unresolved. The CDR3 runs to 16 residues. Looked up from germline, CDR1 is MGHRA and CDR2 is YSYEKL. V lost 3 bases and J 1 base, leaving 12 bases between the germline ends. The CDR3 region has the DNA TGCGCCAGCAGCCACCCCTGGGCCAGAACTAATGAAAAACTGTTTTTT. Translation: CASSHPWARTNEKLFF.